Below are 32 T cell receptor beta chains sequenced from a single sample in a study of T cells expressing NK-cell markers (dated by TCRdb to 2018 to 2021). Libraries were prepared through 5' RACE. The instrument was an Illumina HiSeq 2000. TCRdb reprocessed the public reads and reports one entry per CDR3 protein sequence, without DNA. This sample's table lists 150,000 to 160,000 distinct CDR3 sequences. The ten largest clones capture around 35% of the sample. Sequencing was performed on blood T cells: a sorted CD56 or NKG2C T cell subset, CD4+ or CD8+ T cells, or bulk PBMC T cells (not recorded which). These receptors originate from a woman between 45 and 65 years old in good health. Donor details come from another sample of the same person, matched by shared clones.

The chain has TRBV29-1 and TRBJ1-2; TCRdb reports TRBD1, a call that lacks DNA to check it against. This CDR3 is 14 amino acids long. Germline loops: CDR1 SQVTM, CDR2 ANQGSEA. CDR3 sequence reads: CSVEDDQGALGYTF.

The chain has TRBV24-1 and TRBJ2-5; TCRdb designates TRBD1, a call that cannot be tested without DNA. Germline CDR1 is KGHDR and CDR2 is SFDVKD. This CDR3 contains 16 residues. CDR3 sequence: CATSDSAGAEGETQYF.

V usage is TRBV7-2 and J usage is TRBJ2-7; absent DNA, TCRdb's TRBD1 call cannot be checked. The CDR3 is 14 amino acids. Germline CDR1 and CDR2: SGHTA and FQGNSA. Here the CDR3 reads CAVPTRGGAYEQYF.

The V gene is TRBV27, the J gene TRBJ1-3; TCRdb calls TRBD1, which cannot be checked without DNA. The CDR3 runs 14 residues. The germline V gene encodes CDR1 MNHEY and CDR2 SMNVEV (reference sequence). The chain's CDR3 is CASSSGQGANTIYF.

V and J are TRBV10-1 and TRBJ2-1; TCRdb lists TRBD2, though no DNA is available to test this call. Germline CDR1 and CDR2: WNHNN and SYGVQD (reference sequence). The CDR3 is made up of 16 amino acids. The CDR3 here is CASSESGLAEHDEQFF.

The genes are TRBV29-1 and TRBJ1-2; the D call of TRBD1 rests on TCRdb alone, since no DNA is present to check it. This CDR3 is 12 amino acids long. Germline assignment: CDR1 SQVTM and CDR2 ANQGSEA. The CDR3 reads CSARDSLYGYTF.

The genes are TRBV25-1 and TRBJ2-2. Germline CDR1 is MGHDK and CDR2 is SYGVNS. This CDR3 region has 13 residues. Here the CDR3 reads CASRTIAAGELFF.

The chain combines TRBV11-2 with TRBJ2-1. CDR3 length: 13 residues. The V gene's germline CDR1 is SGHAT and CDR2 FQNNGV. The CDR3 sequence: CASRYYAYNEQFF.

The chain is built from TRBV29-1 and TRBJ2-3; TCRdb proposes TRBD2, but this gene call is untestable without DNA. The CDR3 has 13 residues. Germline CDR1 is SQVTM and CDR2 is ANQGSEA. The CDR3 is CSVESGGTDTQYF.

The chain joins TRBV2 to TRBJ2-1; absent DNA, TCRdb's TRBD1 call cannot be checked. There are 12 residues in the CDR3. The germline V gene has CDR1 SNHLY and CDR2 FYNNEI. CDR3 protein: CAKGQGDNEQFF.

CDR3 amino acids: CASSSDDRNAGELFF. The V and J genes are TRBV5-6 and TRBJ2-2; TCRdb outputs TRBD1, but without DNA this stays unchecked. From germline, CDR1 is SGHDT and CDR2 YYEEEE. The CDR3 covers 15 residues. Full variable domain (rest looked up from reference TRBV5-6 and TRBJ2-2): DAGVTQSPTHLIKTRGQQVTLRCSPKSGHDTVSWYQQALGQGPQFIFQYYEEEERQRGNFPDRFSGHQFPNYSSELNVNALLLGDSALYLCASSSDDRNAGELFFGEGSRLTVL.

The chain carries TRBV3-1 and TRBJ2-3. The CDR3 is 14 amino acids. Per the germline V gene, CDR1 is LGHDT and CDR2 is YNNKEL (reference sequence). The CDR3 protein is CASSQAEAVRTQYF.

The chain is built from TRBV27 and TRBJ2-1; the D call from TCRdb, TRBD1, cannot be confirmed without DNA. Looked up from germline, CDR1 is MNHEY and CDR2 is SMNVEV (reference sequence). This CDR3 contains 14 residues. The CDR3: CASSFPGDGREQFF.

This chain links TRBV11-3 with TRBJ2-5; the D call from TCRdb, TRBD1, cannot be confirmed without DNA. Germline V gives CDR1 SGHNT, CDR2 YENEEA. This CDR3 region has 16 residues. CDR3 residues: CASSLDKTGPGETQYF.

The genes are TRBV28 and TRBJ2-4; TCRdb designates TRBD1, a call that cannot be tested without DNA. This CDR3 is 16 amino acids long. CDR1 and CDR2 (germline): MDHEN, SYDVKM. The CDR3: CASGTGVKGAKNIQYF. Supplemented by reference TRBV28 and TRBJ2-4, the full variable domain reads DVKVTQSSRYLVKRTGEKVFLECVQDMDHENMFWYRQDPGLGLRLIYFSYDVKMKEKGDIPEGYSVSREKKERFSLILESASTNQTSMYLCASGTGVKGAKNIQYFGAGTRLSVL.

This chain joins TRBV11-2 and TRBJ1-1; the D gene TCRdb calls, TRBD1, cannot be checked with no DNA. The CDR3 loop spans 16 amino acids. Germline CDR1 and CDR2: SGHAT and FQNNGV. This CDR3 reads CASSYDPGQGQSVAFF.

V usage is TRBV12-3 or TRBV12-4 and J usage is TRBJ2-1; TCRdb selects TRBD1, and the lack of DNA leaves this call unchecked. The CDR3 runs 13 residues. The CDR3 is CASSPDRANEQFF.

The chain's CDR3 is CASSLEAGEYVTEAFF. The chain is built from TRBV11-2 and TRBJ1-1; checking the TCRdb D call of TRBD1 is not possible without DNA. The CDR3 spans 16 residues. CDR1 is SGHAT and CDR2 is FQNNGV in the germline V gene.

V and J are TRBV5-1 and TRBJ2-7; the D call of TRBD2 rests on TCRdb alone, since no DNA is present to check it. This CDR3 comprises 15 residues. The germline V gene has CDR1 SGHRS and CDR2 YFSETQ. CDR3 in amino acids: CASSLDPGLADEQYF.

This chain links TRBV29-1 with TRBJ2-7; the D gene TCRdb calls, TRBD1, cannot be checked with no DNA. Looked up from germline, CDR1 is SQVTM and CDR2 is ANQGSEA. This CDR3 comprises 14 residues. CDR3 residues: CSVVLPGRGYEQYF.

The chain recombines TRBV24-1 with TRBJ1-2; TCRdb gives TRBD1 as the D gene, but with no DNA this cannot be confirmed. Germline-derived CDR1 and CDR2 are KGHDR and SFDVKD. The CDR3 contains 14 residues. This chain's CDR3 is CATSELTENYGYTF.

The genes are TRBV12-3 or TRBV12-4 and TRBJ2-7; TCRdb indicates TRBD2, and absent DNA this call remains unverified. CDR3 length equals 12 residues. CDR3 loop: CASSSGRYEQYF.

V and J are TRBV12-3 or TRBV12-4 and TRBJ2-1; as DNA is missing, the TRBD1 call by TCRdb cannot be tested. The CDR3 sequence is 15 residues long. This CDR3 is CASFPGGSSYNEQFF.

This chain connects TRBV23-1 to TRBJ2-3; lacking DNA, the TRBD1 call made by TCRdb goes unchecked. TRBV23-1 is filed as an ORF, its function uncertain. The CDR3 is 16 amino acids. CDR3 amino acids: CASSQSVRGRTDTQYF.

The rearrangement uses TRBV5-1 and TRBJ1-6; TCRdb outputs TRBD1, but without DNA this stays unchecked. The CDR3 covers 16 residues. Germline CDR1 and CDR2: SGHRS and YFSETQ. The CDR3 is CASSKGGQTYNSPLHF.

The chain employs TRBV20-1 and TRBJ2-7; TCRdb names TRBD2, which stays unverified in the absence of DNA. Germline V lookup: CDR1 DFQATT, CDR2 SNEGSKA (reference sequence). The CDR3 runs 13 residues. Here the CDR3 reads CSASWRAGYEQYF.

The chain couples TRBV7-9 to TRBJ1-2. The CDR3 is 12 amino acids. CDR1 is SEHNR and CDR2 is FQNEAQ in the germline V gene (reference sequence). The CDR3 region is CASRLDEDGYTF.

The CDR3 is CASSPASIGTDTQYF. The chain employs TRBV7-2 and TRBJ2-3. This CDR3 contains 15 residues. CDR1 is SGHTA, CDR2 FQGNSA, per germline.

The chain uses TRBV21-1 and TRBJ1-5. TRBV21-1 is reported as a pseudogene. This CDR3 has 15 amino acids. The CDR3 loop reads CASSETLFSNQPQHF.

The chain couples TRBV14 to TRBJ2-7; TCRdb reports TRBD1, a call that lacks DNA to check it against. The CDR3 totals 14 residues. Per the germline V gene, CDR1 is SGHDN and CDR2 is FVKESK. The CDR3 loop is CASSPRGGYYEQYF.

The CDR3 sequence is CSTSFGNTIYF. The rearrangement links TRBV29-1 to TRBJ1-3. Looked up from germline, CDR1 is SQVTM and CDR2 is ANQGSEA. CDR3 length: 11 amino acids.

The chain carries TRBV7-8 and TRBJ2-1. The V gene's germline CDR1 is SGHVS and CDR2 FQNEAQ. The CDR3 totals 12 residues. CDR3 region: CASNDGVNEQFF.